The T cell receptor (beta chain) described here comes from a study of cytomegalovirus exposure and HLA in healthy donors. Study details: Earlier findings included roughly 120 million unique TCR beta sequences obtained from 170 million or so T cells.

CDR1 SGHNT and CDR2 YYREEE come from the germline V gene (reference sequence). This CDR3 has 15 residues. V was cut by 4 bases and J by 2 bases, with 14 bases left in between. Whole-study findings and limits: Cytomegalovirus status, reportedly, was diagnosed with high specificity and sensitivity by the classifier. A few V segments could not be told apart, such as TRBV6-2 and TRBV6-3, and were left out. In terms of immune exposure information, only CMV serostatus was available.

Researchers ran the PCR with 60 Vbeta and 13 Jbeta primers. Only in-frame clones appear in the TCRdb table, and some are missing; sequencing was by immunoSEQ multiplex PCR. The sample shows 120,000 to 150,000 clones, roughly 75% of them seen only once. As for this clone: As yet, its antigen is unknown.

The clonotype comes from a middle-aged man in good health and CMV-seronegative. The specimen was PBMCs. The gene calls are TRBV5-4 and TRBJ2-3, with D maybe TRBD2 (6 bases). The CDR3 DNA reads as TGTGCCAGCAGCCCCGGGACTGGATTCACAGATACGCAGTATTTT. This translates into CASSPGTGFTDTQYF.